This T cell receptor (beta chain) came from a study of cytomegalovirus exposure and HLA in healthy donors. Study-wide points: Across donors, presence/absence analyses took sequencing depth to be roughly uniform. A later analysis linked around 15,000 TCR beta sequences to HLA alleles at 0.05 false discovery rate.

With respect to this clone: Its antigen remains unidentified.

With 60 Vbeta and 13 Jbeta primers, the PCR was carried out. Clones were sequenced by immunoSEQ multiplex PCR, and TCRdb holds only the in-frame ones, with some missing. This table holds about 150,000 clones, approximately 80% found once. V lost 4 bases, J lost 1 base, and 11 bases lay in between. The CDR3 is 14 residues long. Germline lookup yields CDR1 LNHDA and CDR2 SQIVND (reference sequence). The material sequenced was PBMCs. The chain employs TRBV19 and TRBJ2-7; D remains ambiguous. This clonotype was sampled from a man aged 30 to 39 in good health and CMV-seropositive. CDR3 sequence: CASSTDLESYEQYF. The CDR3 coding sequence is TGTGCCAGTAGTACCGATCTTGAGTCCTACGAGCAGTACTTC.